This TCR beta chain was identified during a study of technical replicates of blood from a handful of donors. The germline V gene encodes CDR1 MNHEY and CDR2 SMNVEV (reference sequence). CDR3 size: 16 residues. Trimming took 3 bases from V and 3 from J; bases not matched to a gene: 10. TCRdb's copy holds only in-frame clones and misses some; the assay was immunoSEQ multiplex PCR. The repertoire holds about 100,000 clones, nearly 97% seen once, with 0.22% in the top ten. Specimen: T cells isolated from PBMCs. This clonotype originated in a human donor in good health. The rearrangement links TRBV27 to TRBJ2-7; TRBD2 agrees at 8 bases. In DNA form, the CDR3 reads TGTGCCAGCAGTTTTAATACGGGAGGGGCGAACTACGAGCAGTACTTC. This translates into CASSFNTGGANYEQYF.